This T cell receptor (beta chain) was recovered during a study of identical twins. In the case of this clonotype: Its antigen remains unknown.

Study-wide results and limits: Memory repertoires lacked the insertion deficit that abundant cord blood beta clonotypes showed. Beta out-of-frame sequences showed weaker excess sharing between twins. Monozygotic twins shared more out-of-frame TCR alpha than recombination models predicted.

One entry per CDR3 protein results from TCRdb running MiXCR on the 5' RACE reads. The sample has about 530,000 distinct CDR3 sequences, roughly 15% seen once. V was clipped by 4 bases and J by 0 bases, with 11 bases between them. Germline V CDR1 and CDR2: KGHSH, LQKENI. The CDR3 is 15 amino acids. These sequences were also reported in another study, on yellow fever vaccine responses in identical twins.

The TCR comes from a young woman in good health. The chain carries TRBV18 and TRBJ2-3; D is ambiguous. Input material: CD4+ T cells sorted from blood. The chain's CDR3 is CASSQGLTSTDTQYF. The CDR3 DNA reads as TGTGCCAGCTCACAAGGGCTCACTAGCACAGATACGCAGTATTTT.